This T cell receptor (beta chain) was identified during a study of OX40 agonist ivuxolimab in advanced cancers. Produced via immunoSEQ multiplex PCR; TCRdb's table is partial and in-frame only. The sample yields some 82,000 clones, roughly 88% seen once. Looked up from germline, CDR1 is SQVTM and CDR2 is ANQGSEA. Trimming took 6 bases from V and 3 from J, leaving 11 bases between them. The CDR3 runs 13 residues. The specimen was CD4+ or CD8+ T cells sorted from blood, collected in a trial of the OX40 agonist ivuxolimab. This sequence originates from an adult with an advanced solid tumor such as melanoma, head and neck, liver or kidney cancer. The rearrangement uses TRBV29-1 and TRBJ1-4; no clear D. The CDR3 DNA follows: TGCAGCGTCTTTGGGTCCTCTAATGAAAAACTGTTTTTT. It specifies CSVFGSSNEKLFF.